This TCR beta chain was recorded in a study of cytomegalovirus exposure and HLA in healthy donors. Study context: Of approximately 400 genotyped donors, about 80% clustered with self-reported Caucasian donors. Study outcomes and limitations: Of the V segments, some could not be distinguished, including TRBV6-2 and TRBV6-3, and were excluded. Analysis was carried out at a later point, and it linked a missense DCLRE1C variant to TCR beta V- and J-gene trimming.

To note about this clone: Its antigen is undetermined.

Researchers ran the PCR with 60 Vbeta and 13 Jbeta primers. Only in-frame clones appear in the TCRdb table, and some are missing; sequencing was by immunoSEQ multiplex PCR. The table has some 180,000 clones, 75% to 85% seen once. Per germline, CDR1 SQVTM and CDR2 ANQGSEA. The CDR3 runs 12 residues. V dropped 7 bases and J dropped 2; count of bases not matched to a gene: 3. The chain employs TRBV29-1 and TRBJ2-7; TRBD1 matches at 9 bases. The receptor comes from a woman in her thirties in good health and CMV-seropositive. Sample: PBMCs. CDR3 protein: CSARTGAYEQYF. As DNA, the CDR3 is TGCAGCGCGCGGACAGGGGCCTACGAGCAGTACTTC.